The present entry profiles one T cell receptor beta chain with its context. The antigen is not known. Given a far larger clone just one base away, this is likely a sequencing read error. Method: immunoSEQ multiplex PCR; TCRdb's copy keeps in-frame clones and lacks some. Among approximately 22,000 clones listed, 94% were seen once. This entry belongs to a study of STAT3 mutations in large granular lymphocyte leukemia. Study as a whole: Roughly half of the longitudinally sequenced T-LGLL patients carried detectable canonical activating STAT3 mutations. Study-wide points: Clonal expansion was inferred from other time points because no sample existed at each clone's first appearance. Treatment regimens differed across patients between samplings. At least one immunodominant TCR beta clonotype appeared in every T-cell large granular lymphocyte leukemia patient.

This CDR3 is built from 11 residues. The V gene's germline CDR1 is PRHDT and CDR2 FYEKMQ (reference sequence). Trimming removed 5 bases at V and 0 bases at J, with 2 bases between. The sequencing sample was made of peripheral blood mononuclear cells. The receptor comes from a man aged 40-50 years with T-cell large granular lymphocyte leukemia. Some clones in this sample may be carry-over from other donors' samples. The rearrangement joins TRBV13 to TRBJ2-7; no reliable D call. In DNA, the CDR3 is TGTGCCAGCAGCGACTCCTACGAGCAGTACTTC. Protein: CASSDSYEQYF.